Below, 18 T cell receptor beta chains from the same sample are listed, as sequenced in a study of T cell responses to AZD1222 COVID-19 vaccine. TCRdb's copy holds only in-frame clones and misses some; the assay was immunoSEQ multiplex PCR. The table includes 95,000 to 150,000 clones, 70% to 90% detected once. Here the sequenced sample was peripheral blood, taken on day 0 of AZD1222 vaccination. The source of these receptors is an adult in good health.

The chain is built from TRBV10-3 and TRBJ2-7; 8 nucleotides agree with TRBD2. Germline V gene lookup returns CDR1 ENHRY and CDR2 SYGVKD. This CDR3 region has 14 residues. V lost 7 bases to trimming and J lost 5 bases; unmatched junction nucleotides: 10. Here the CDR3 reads CAIKESGGLDEQYF. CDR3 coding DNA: TGTGCCATCAAGGAGAGCGGGGGTCTCGACGAGCAGTACTTC.

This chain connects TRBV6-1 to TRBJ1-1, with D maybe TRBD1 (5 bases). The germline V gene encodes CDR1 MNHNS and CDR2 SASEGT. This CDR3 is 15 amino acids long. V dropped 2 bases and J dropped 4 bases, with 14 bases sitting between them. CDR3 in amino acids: CASSEPGSGGTEAFF. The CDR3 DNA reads TGTGCCAGCAGTGAACCTGGGAGCGGGGGCACTGAAGCTTTCTTT.

CDR3 sequence reads: CASRGKGGQGETEAFF. In DNA, the CDR3 is TGTGCCAGCAGGGGAAAAGGGGGACAGGGGGAAACTGAAGCTTTCTTT. The genes are TRBV6-4 and TRBJ1-1; TRBD1 matches at 11 bases. The CDR3 is 16 amino acids. Germline CDR1 and CDR2: MRHNA and SNTAGT. V lost 6 bases to trimming and J lost 5 bases; unmatched junction nucleotides: 11.

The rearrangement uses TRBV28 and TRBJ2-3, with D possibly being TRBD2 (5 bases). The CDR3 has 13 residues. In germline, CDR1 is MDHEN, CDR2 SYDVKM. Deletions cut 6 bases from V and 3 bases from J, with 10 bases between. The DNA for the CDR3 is TGTGCCAGCAGAGGAGGAACTACAGATACGCAGTATTTT. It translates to CASRGGTTDTQYF.

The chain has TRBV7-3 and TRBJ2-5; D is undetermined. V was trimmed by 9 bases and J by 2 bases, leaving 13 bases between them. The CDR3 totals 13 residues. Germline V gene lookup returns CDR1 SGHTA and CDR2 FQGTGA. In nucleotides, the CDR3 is TGTGCCAGTGCCCGGACGCGACAAGAGACCCAGTACTTC. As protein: CASARTRQETQYF.

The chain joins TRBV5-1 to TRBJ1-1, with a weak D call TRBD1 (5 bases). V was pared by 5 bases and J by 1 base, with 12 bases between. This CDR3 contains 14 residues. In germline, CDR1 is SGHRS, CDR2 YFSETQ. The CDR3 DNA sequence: TGCGCCAGCAGAGGGGCGGGAGAGAACACTGAAGCTTTCTTT. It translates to CASRGAGENTEAFF.

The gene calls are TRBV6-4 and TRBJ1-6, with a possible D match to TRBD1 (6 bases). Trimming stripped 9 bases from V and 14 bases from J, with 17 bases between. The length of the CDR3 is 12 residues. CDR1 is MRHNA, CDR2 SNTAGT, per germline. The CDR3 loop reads CARPGHPFTLHF. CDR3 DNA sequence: TGTGCCAGGCCGGGACACCCATTCACCCTCCACTTT.

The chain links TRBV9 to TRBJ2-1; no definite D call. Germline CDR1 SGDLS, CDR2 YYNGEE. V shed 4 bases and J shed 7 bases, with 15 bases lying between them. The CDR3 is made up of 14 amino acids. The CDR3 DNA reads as TGTGCCAGCAGCACACTGCCTGATAGGAATGAGCAGTTCTTC. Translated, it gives CASSTLPDRNEQFF. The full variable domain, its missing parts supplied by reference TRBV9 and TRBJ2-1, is DSGVTQTPKHLITATGQRVTLRCSPRSGDLSVYWYQQSLDQGLQFLIQYYNGEERAKGNILERFSAQQFPDLHSELNLSSLELGDSALYFCASSTLPDRNEQFFGPGTRLTVL.

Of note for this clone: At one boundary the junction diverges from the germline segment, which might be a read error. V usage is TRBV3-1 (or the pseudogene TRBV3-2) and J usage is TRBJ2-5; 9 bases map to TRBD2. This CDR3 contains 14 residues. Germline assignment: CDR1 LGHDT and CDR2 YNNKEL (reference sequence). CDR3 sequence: CASSQSAGGPSVNF. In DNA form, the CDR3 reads TGTGCCAGCAGCCAGAGTGCGGGAGGGCCGTCGGTCAACTTC.

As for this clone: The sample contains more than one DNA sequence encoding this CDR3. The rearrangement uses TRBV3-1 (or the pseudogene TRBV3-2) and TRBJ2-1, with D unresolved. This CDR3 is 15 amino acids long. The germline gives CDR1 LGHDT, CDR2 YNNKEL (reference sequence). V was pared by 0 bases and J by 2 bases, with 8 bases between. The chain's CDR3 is CASSQDLGPYNEQFF. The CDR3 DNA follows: TGTGCCAGCAGCCAAGATTTAGGGCCCTACAATGAGCAGTTCTTC.

This CDR3 is CASSPQSGNTIYF. CDR3 DNA: TGCGCCAGCAGCCCGCAGTCTGGAAACACCATATATTTT. This rearrangement joins TRBV5-1 to TRBJ1-3, with D uncertain. The CDR3 loop spans 13 amino acids. Germline V gene sequence: CDR1 SGHRS, CDR2 YFSETQ. Trimming took off 4 bases at V and 1 base at J, with 6 bases between the two ends.

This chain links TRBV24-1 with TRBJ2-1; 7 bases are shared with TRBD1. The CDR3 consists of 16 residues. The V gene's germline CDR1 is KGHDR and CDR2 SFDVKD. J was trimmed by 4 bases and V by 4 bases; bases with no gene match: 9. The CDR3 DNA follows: TGTGCCACCAGTGACCCCGGGACAGATTATTACAATGAGCAGTTCTTC. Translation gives CATSDPGTDYYNEQFF.

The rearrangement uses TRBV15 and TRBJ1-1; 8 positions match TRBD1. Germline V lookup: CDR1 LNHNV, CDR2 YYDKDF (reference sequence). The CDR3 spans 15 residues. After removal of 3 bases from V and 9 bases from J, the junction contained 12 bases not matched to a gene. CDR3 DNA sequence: TGTGCCACCAGCAGCGAGACCCGGGACAGGAGCAAAGCTTTCTTT. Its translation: CATSSETRDRSKAFF.

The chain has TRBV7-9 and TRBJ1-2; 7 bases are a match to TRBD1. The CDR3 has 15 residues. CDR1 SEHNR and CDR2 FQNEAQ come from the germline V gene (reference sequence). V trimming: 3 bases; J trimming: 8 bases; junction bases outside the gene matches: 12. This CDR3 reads CASSFRDSTEGGYTF. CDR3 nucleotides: TGTGCCAGCAGCTTCAGGGACAGCACTGAGGGGGGCTACACCTTC.

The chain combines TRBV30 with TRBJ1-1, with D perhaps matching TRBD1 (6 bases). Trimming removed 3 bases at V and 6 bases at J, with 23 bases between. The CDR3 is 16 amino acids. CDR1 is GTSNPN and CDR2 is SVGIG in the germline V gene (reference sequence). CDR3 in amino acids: CAWRTDRVKGGPEAFF. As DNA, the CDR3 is TGTGCCTGGAGGACGGACCGGGTTAAGGGGGGCCCTGAAGCTTTCTTT.

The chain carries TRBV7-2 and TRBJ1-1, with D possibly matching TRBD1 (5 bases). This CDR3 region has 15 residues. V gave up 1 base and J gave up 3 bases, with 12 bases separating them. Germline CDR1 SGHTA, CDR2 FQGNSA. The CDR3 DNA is TGTGCCAGCAGCTTAGGGGGCGGGCTGGACACTGAAGCTTTCTTT. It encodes CASSLGGGLDTEAFF.

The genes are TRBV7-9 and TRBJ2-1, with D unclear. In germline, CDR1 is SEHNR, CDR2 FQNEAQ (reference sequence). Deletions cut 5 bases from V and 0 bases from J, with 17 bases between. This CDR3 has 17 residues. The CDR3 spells CASSPNLGTGSYNEQFF. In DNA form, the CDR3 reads TGTGCCAGCAGCCCTAACCTCGGCACGGGCTCCTACAATGAGCAGTTCTTC.

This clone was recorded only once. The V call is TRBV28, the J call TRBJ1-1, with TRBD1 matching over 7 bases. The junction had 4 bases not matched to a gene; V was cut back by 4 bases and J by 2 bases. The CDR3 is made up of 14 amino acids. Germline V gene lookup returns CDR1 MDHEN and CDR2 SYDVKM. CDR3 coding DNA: TGTGCCAGCAGTTCAGGGGGGACAAACACTGAAGCTTTCTTT. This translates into CASSSGGTNTEAFF.